The next 2 T cell receptor beta chains were all read from a single sample in a study of identical twins. One entry per CDR3 protein results from TCRdb running MiXCR on the 5' RACE reads. There are fewer than 550,000 distinct CDR3 sequences in the sample; about 16% occur only once, and around 0.48% lies in the top ten. These data were also reused for a study on yellow fever vaccine responses in identical twins.

Sequenced sample: CD4+ T cells sorted from blood. The source of these receptors is a woman younger than 35 in good health.

This rearrangement joins TRBV4-1 to TRBJ2-3; D is tentatively TRBD1 or TRBD2 (6 bases each). The germline V gene has CDR1 MGHRA and CDR2 YSYEKL. The V end was cut by 1 base, the J end by 3 bases, with 14 bases between. The CDR3 consists of 16 residues. CDR3 sequence: CASSQVVGGGTDTQYF. The CDR3 bases are TGCGCCAGCAGCCAAGTGGTAGGAGGGGGAACAGATACGCAGTATTTT.

CDR3 region: CASSPEERKLPSYEQYF. The CDR3 nucleotides are TGTGCCAGCTCGCCCGAGGAGAGGAAGCTTCCATCGTACGAGCAGTACTTC. The chain uses TRBV18 and TRBJ2-7, with no clear D. The CDR3 totals 17 residues. The germline CDR1 and CDR2 sequences are KGHSH and LQKENI. V lost 6 bases to trimming and J lost 4 bases, with 25 bases between them.